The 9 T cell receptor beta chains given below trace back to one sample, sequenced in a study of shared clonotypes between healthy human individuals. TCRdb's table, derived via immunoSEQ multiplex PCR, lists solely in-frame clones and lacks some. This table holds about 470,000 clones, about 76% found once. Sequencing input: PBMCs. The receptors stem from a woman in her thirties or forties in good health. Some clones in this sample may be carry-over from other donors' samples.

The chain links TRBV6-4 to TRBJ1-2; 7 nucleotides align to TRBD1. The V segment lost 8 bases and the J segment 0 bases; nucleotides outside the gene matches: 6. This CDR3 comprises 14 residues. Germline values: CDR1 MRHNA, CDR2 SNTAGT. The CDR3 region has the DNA TGTGCCAGCTTCACGGACAGGTCTAACTATGGCTACACCTTC. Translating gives CASFTDRSNYGYTF.

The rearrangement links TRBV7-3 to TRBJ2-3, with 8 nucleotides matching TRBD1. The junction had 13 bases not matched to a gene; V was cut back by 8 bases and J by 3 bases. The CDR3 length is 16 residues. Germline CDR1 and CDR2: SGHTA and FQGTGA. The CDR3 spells CASGPWTGSETDTQYF. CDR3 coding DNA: TGTGCCAGCGGGCCTTGGACAGGGAGCGAGACAGATACGCAGTATTTT.

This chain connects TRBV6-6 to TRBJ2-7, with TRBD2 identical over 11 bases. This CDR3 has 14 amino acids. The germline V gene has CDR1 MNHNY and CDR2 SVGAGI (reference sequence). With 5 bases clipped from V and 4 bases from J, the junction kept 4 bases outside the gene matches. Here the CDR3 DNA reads TGTGCCAGCAGTACTAGCGGGAGCTCTTACGAGCAGTACTTC. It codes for CASSTSGSSYEQYF.

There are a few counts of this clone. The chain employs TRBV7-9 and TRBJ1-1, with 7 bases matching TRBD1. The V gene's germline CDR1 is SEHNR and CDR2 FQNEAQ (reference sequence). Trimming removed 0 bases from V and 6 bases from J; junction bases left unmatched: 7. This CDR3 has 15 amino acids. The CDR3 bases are TGTGCCAGCAGCTTAGCCGGACAGGTCGACTCTGAAGCTTTCTTT. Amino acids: CASSLAGQVDSEAFF.

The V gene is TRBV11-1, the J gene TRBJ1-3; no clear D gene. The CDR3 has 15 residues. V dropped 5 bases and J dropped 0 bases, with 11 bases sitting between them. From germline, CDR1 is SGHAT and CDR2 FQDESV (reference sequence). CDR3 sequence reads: CASSAGRGSGNTIYF. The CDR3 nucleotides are TGTGCCAGCAGCGCCGGACGGGGCTCTGGAAACACCATATATTTT.

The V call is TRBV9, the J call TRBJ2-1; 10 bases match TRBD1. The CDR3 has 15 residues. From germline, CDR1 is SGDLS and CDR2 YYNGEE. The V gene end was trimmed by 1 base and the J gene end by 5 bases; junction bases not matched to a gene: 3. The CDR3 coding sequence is TGTGCCAGCAGCGTATGGACAGGGGGTAACAATGAGCAGTTCTTC. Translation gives CASSVWTGGNNEQFF.

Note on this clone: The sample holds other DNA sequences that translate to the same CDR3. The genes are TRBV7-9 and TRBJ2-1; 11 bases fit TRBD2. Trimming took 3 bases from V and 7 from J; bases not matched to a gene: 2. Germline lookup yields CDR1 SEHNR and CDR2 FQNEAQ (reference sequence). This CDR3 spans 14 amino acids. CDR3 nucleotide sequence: TGTGCCAGCAGCTTGGGACTAGCGGATAATGAGCAGTTCTTC. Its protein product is CASSLGLADNEQFF.

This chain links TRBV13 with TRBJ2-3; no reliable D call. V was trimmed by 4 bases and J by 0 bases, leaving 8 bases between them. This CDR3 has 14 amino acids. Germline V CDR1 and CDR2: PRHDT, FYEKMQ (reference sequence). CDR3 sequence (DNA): TGTGCCAGCAGCTCCCGGGCTAGCACAGATACGCAGTATTTT. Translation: CASSSRASTDTQYF.

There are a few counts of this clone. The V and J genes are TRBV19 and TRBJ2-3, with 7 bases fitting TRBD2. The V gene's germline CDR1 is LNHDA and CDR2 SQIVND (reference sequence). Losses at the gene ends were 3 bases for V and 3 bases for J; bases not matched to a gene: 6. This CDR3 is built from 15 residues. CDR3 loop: CASSIRRERTDTQYF. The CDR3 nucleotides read TGTGCCAGTAGTATCAGGCGGGAGAGAACAGATACGCAGTATTTT.